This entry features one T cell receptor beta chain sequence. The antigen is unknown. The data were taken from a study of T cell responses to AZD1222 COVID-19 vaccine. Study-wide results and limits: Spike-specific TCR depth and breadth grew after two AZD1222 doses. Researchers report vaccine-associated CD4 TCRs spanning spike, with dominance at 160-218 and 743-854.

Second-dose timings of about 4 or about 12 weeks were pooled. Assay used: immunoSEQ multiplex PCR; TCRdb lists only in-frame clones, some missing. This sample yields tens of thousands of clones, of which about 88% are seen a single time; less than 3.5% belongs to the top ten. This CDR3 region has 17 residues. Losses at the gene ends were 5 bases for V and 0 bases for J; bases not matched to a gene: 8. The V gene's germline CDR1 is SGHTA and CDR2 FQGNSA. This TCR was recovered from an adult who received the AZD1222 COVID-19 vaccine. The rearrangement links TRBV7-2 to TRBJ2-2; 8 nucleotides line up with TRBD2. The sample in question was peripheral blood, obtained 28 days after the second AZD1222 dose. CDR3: CASSPRGGGSNTGELFF. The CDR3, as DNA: TGTGCCAGCAGCCCGAGGGGCGGGGGGTCGAACACCGGGGAGCTGTTTTTT.